These 9 T cell receptor beta chains share one sample of origin, sequenced in a study of lung T cells in sarcoidosis with Löfgren's syndrome. TCRdb used MiXCR to reprocess the reads, holding one entry per CDR3 protein. The sample has about 9,400 distinct CDR3 sequences; just under 20% are singletons. Sequencing was done on a sample of CD4+ T cells from bronchoalveolar lavage. These receptors originate from a human donor with sarcoidosis (Löfgren's syndrome or another form), or a control subject (not recorded which).

The rearrangement links TRBV2 to TRBJ2-2; D may be TRBD2 (6 bases). This CDR3 has 13 amino acids. The V and J ends lost 2 bases and 7 bases respectively, with 8 bases between them. Germline V gives CDR1 SNHLY, CDR2 FYNNEI. The CDR3 is CASSESGVGELFF. CDR3 nucleotide sequence: TGTGCCAGCAGTGAATCGGGGGTCGGGGAGCTGTTTTTT. The entire variable domain, with the rest obtained from reference TRBV2 and TRBJ2-2, is as follows: EPEVTQTPSHQVTQMGQEVILRCVPISNHLYFYWYRQILGQKVEFLVSFYNNEISEKSEIFDDQFSVERPDGSNFTLKIRSTKLEDSAMYFCASSESGVGELFFGEGSRLTVL.

This clonotype came up many times. V usage is TRBV28 and J usage is TRBJ1-5; D gene uncertain. Germline V lookup: CDR1 MDHEN, CDR2 SYDVKM. The CDR3 loop spans 12 amino acids. With 5 bases removed from V and 6 bases from J, the gap between germline ends came to 8 bases. Here the CDR3 reads CASSMALQPQHF. The CDR3 DNA reads as TGTGCCAGCAGTATGGCGCTTCAGCCCCAGCATTTT. The full variable domain, in which reference TRBV28 and TRBJ1-5 provide the parts outside the CDR3, is DVKVTQSSRYLVKRTGEKVFLECVQDMDHENMFWYRQDPGLGLRLIYFSYDVKMKEKGDIPEGYSVSREKKERFSLILESASTNQTSMYLCASSMALQPQHFGDGTRLSIL.

This clonotype is deemed medium-sized. The rearrangement joins TRBV3-1 to TRBJ1-5; no clear D gene. This CDR3 region has 14 residues. The V and J ends lost 1 base and 3 bases respectively, with 7 bases between them. Germline CDR1 and CDR2: LGHDT and YNNKEL (reference sequence). CDR3 nucleotides: TGTGCCAGCAGCCAAGGTGGTTTCAATCAGCCCCAGCATTTT. This encodes CASSQGGFNQPQHF.

This clonotype is judged medium-sized. The chain combines TRBV28 with TRBJ1-2, with 7 bases lining up with TRBD1. The germline gives CDR1 MDHEN, CDR2 SYDVKM. Trimming took 6 bases from V and 2 from J; bases not matched to a gene: 0. The CDR3 totals 12 residues. The CDR3 reads CASRTGNYGYTF. The CDR3 DNA reads TGTGCCAGCAGGACAGGGAACTATGGCTACACCTTC.

This clonotype was seen at least ten times. The CDR3 here is CAISEWQNTEAFF. The CDR3 bases are TGTGCCATCAGTGAATGGCAAAACACTGAAGCTTTCTTT. This chain links TRBV10-3 with TRBJ1-1; D is uncertain. Germline V gene lookup returns CDR1 ENHRY and CDR2 SYGVKD. V lost 3 bases, J lost 2 bases, and 7 bases lay in between. The CDR3 totals 13 residues.

This clonotype occurred a few times. V and J are TRBV5-1 and TRBJ2-2; 7 positions match TRBD2. CDR3 length: 15 amino acids. V lost 3 bases to trimming and J lost 4 bases; unmatched junction nucleotides: 6. Germline V gene sequence: CDR1 SGHRS, CDR2 YFSETQ. The CDR3 nucleotides are TGCGCCAGCAGCTGGGGAGCGGGACCCACCGGGGAGCTGTTTTTT. Protein sequence: CASSWGAGPTGELFF.

The chain couples TRBV9 to TRBJ2-1; maybe TRBD1 (5 bases). This CDR3 region has 15 residues. From germline, CDR1 is SGDLS and CDR2 YYNGEE. With 0 bases removed from V and 7 bases from J, the gap between germline ends came to 14 bases. The CDR3: CASSVAWGVRNEQFF. The CDR3 DNA is TGTGCCAGCAGCGTAGCGTGGGGCGTGCGAAATGAGCAGTTCTTC.

In this sample, this clonotype turned up many times. The CDR3 loop is CASSLGTDPYEQYF. CDR3 in DNA: TGCGCCAGCAGCTTAGGGACGGATCCCTACGAGCAGTACTTC. This sequence joins TRBV5-1 and TRBJ2-7; D assignment may be TRBD1 or TRBD2 (5 bases each). From germline, CDR1 is SGHRS and CDR2 YFSETQ. This CDR3 has 14 residues. Trimming pared 2 bases from V and 2 bases from J, leaving 11 bases between. The variable domain in full, completed from reference TRBV5-1 and TRBJ2-7, reads KAGVTQTPRYLIKTRGQQVTLSCSPISGHRSVSWYQQTPGQGLQFLFEYFSETQRNKGNFPGRFSGRQFSNSRSEMNVSTLELGDSALYLCASSLGTDPYEQYFGPGTRLTVT.

Regarding this clonotype: A much bigger clone sits one base away, suggesting this may be a read error. The genes are TRBV18 and TRBJ2-1; D is possibly TRBD2 (5 bases). CDR1 is KGHSH and CDR2 is LQKENI in the germline V gene. This CDR3 is built from 17 residues. V gave up 3 bases and J gave up 5 bases, with 20 bases separating them. The CDR3 coding sequence is TGTGCCAGCTCACCGAAATTAGAGGGAGCCATCGACAATGAGCAGTTCTTC. It yields the protein CASSPKLEGAIDNEQFF.